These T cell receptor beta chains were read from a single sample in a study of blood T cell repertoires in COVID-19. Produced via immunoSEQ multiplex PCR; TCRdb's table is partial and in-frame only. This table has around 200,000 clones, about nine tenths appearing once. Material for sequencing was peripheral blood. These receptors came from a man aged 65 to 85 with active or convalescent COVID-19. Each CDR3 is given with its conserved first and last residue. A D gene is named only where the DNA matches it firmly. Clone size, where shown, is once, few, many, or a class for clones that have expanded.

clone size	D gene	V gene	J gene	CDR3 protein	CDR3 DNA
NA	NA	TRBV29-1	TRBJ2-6	CSVGKGAGANVLTF	TGCAGCGTTGGGAAGGGGGCTGGGGCCAACGTCCTGACTTTC
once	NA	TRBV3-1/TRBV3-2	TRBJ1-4	CASSHQFAPRGYEKLFF	TGTGCCAGCAGCCACCAGTTCGCCCCAAGGGGATATGAAAAACTGTTTTTT
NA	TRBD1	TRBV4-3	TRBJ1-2	CASSPRQGTNYGYTF	TGCGCCAGCAGCCCTAGACAGGGGACTAACTATGGCTACACCTTC
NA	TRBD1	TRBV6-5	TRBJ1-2	CAIRDRANYGYTF	TGTGCCATCCGCGACAGGGCTAACTATGGCTACACCTTC
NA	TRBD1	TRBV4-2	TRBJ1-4	CASSPRTGWDEKLFF	TGTGCCAGCAGCCCCAGGACAGGGTGGGATGAAAAACTGTTTTTT
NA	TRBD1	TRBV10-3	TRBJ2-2	CATGALGGRMRTGELFF	TGTGCCACCGGGGCGTTAGGGGGCAGGATGAGGACCGGGGAGCTGTTTTTT
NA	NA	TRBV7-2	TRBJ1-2	CASSPDQGGDGYTF	TGTGCCAGCAGCCCAGATCAGGGAGGTGATGGCTACACCTTC
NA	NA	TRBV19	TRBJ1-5	CASSKQASYSNQPQHF	TGTGCCAGTAGTAAACAGGCGTCGTATAGCAATCAGCCCCAGCATTTT
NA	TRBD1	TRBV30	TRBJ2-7	CAWAGQGAEYEQYF	TGTGCCTGGGCGGGACAGGGGGCAGAATACGAGCAGTACTTC
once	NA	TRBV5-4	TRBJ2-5	CASSPDRRQETQYF	TGTGCCAGCAGCCCCGACAGGCGCCAAGAGACCCAGTACTTC
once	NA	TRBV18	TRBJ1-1	CASSPPVRTEAFF	TGTGCCAGCTCACCCCCGGTCCGCACTGAAGCTTTCTTT
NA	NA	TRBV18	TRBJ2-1	CASSISGSPTYNEQFF	TGTGCCAGCTCAATTTCCGGGTCTCCTACCTACAATGAGCAGTTCTTC
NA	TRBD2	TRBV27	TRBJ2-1	CASSAWLAVLNEQFF	TGTGCCAGCAGTGCCTGGCTAGCGGTTCTCAATGAGCAGTTCTTC
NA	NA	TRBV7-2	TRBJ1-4	CASRIAGAATNEKLFF	TGTGCCAGCAGAATCGCAGGGGCGGCTACTAATGAAAAACTGTTTTTT
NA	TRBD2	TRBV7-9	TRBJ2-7	CASSFGTIPYEQYF	TGTGCCAGCAGCTTCGGGACTATACCTTACGAGCAGTACTTC
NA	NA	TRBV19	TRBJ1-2	CASKALAPYGYTF	TGTGCCAGTAAAGCGTTGGCCCCCTATGGCTACACCTTC
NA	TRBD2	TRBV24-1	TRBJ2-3	CATSDPGTSGSFGDTQYF	TGTGCCACCAGTGACCCCGGGACTAGCGGGAGTTTTGGAGATACGCAGTATTTT
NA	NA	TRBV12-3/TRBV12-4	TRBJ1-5	CVSRRENQPQHF	TGTGTCAGCAGACGGGAAAATCAGCCCCAGCATTTT
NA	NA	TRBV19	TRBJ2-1	CASSTGAAGTKFF	TGTGCCAGTAGTACCGGAGCGGCGGGGACGAAGTTCTTC
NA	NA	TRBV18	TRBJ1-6	CASSPSRVYNSPLHF	TGTGCCAGCTCACCCTCCAGGGTCTATAATTCACCCCTCCACTTT
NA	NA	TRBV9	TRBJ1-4	CASSVATGSNEKLFF	TGTGCCAGCAGCGTAGCTACAGGGTCTAATGAAAAACTGTTTTTT
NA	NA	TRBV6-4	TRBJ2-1	CASSVDQGYNEQFF	TGTGCCAGCAGCGTGGATCAGGGGTACAATGAGCAGTTCTTC
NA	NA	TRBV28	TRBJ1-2	CASTLGGYGFSGYTF	TGTGCCAGCACCCTAGGCGGGTATGGTTTTTCGGGCTACACCTTC
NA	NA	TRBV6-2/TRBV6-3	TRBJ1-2	CASSYRGLHYGYTF	TGTGCCAGCAGTTACAGGGGTCTACACTATGGCTACACCTTC
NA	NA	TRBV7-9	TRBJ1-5	CASSQNSNQPQHF	TGTGCCAGCAGCCAGAATAGCAATCAGCCCCAGCATTTT
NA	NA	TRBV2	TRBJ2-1	CASRLLGRLDEQFF	TGTGCCAGCAGACTCTTGGGGAGGTTGGATGAGCAGTTCTTC
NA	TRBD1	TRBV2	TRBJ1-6	CASIYEQGASPLHF	TGTGCCAGCATATACGAACAGGGGGCTTCACCCCTCCACTTT
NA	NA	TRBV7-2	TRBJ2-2	CASSLQTARGGELFF	TGTGCCAGCAGCCTTCAGACAGCCCGTGGCGGGGAGCTGTTTTTT
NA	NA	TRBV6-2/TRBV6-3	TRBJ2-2	CASSYRVGPPNTGELFF	TGTGCCAGCAGTTACCGCGTGGGCCCCCCGAACACCGGGGAGCTGTTTTTT
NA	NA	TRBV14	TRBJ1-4	CASSHRTGTTNEKLFF	TGTGCCAGCAGCCACCGAACGGGGACAACTAATGAAAAACTGTTTTTT
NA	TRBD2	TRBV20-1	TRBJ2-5	CSASTLAGRQETQYF	TGCAGTGCTAGTACACTAGCGGGGAGACAAGAGACCCAGTACTTC
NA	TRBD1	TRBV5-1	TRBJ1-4	CATRPGTGSEKLFF	TGCGCCACCCGACCCGGGACAGGGAGCGAAAAACTGTTTTTT
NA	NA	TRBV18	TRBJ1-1	CASSPPNRESTEAFF	TGTGCCAGCTCACCACCGAACAGGGAGAGCACTGAAGCTTTCTTT
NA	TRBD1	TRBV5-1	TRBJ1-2	CASGQGRSNYGYTF	TGCGCCAGCGGACAGGGGCGGTCGAACTATGGCTACACCTTC
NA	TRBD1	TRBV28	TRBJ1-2	CASRIQGSFGYTF	TGTGCCAGCAGAATACAGGGGTCCTTCGGCTACACCTTC
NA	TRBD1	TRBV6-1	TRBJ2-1	CASSGAYGTGVYNEQFF	TGTGCCAGCAGTGGGGCCTATGGGACAGGGGTCTACAATGAGCAGTTCTTC
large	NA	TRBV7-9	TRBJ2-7	CASSLPGAGEQYF	TGTGCCAGCAGCTTACCAGGGGCAGGGGAGCAGTACTTC
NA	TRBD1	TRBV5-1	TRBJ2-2	CASSPDRDTGELFF	TGCGCCAGCAGCCCGGACAGGGACACCGGGGAGCTGTTTTTT
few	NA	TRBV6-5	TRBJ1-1	CASSYSAGNTEAFF	TGTGCCAGCAGTTACTCGGCGGGGAACACTGAAGCTTTCTTT
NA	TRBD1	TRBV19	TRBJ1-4	CASSIGTGGNGKLFF	TGTGCCAGTAGTATAGGAACAGGGGGAAATGGAAAACTGTTTTTT
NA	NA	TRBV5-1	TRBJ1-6	CASSWGGDSPLHF	TGCGCCAGCAGCTGGGGAGGGGATTCACCCCTCCACTTT
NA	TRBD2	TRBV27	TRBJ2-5	CASSLAGVETQYF	TGTGCCAGCAGTTTAGCGGGGGTAGAGACCCAGTACTTC
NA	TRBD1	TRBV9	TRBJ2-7	CASSVDTGVHEQYF	TGTGCCAGCAGCGTAGATACAGGGGTCCACGAGCAGTACTTC
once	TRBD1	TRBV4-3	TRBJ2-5	CASSQVLLGVADRDAETQYF	TGCGCCAGCAGCCAAGTCCTCCTGGGGGTCGCTGACAGGGATGCAGAGACCCAGTACTTC
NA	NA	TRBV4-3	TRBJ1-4	CASSQSPGVGEKLFF	TGCGCCAGCAGCCAATCGCCCGGGGTAGGTGAAAAACTGTTTTTT
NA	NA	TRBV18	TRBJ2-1	CASSLRPSNEQFF	TGTGCCAGCTCGCTGCGCCCCTCCAATGAGCAGTTCTTC
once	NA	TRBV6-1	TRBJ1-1	CASSEWGGDEAFF	TGTGCCAGCAGTGAATGGGGGGGGGATGAAGCTTTCTTT
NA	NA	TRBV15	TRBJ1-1	CATSRVEGEAFF	TGTGCCACCAGCAGAGTAGAGGGAGAAGCTTTCTTT
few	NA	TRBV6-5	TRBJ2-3	CASSFDRTTDTQYF	TGTGCCAGCAGTTTTGACAGGACCACAGATACGCAGTATTTT
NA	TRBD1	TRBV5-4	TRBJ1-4	CASSFRTGATNEKLFF	TGTGCCAGCAGCTTCCGGACAGGGGCAACTAATGAAAAACTGTTTTTT
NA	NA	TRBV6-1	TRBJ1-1	CASSEGGVTEAFF	TGTGCCAGCAGTGAAGGGGGGGTCACTGAAGCTTTCTTT
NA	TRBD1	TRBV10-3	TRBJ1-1	CAISAGGAAEAFF	TGTGCCATCAGTGCAGGGGGCGCGGCTGAAGCTTTCTTT
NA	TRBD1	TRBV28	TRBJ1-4	CASSLITDRAEKLFF	TGTGCCAGCAGTTTAATCACGGACAGGGCTGAAAAACTGTTTTTT
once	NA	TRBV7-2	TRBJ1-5	CASSLWQGINQPQHF	TGTGCCAGCAGCTTATGGCAGGGGATCAATCAGCCCCAGCATTTT
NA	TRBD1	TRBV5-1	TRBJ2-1	CASSSGTGGYEQFF	TGCGCCAGCAGCTCCGGGACAGGGGGATATGAGCAGTTCTTC